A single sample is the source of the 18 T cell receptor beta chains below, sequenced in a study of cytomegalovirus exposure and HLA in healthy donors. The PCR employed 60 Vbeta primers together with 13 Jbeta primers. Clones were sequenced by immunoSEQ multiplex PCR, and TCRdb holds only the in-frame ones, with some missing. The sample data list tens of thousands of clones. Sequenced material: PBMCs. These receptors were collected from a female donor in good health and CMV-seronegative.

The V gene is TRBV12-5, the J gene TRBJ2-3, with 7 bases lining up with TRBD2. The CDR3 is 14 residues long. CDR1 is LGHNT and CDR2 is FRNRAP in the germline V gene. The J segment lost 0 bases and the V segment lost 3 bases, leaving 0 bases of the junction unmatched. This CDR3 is CASGLAGSTDTQYF. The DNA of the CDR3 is TGTGCTAGTGGTTTAGCGGGAAGCACAGATACGCAGTATTTT.

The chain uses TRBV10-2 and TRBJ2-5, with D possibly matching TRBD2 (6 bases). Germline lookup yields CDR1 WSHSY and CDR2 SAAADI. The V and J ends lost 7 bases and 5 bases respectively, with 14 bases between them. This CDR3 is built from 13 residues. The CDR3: CASTKRDSETQYF. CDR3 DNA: TGCGCCAGCACGAAAAGGGACTCTGAGACCCAGTACTTC.

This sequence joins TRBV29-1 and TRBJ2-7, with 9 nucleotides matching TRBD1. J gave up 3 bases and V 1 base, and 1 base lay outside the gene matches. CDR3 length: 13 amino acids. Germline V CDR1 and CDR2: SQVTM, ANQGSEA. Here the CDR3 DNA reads TGCAGCGTTGAAGCGGGACAGGGCTACGAGCAGTACTTC. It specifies CSVEAGQGYEQYF.

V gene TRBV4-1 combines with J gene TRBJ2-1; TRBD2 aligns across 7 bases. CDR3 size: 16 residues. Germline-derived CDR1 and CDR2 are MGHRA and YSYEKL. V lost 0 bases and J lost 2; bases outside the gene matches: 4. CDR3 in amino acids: CASSQELSGTYNEQFF. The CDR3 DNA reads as TGCGCCAGCAGCCAAGAACTAAGCGGGACCTACAATGAGCAGTTCTTC.

The CDR3 region is CASLSGLEETQYF. The CDR3 nucleotides read TGTGCCAGCCTCAGCGGGCTGGAGGAGACCCAGTACTTC. The V and J genes are TRBV18 and TRBJ2-5, with D perhaps matching TRBD2 (6 bases). The germline V gene encodes CDR1 KGHSH and CDR2 LQKENI. The CDR3 is 13 residues long. Trimming stripped 8 bases from V and 5 bases from J, with 15 bases between.

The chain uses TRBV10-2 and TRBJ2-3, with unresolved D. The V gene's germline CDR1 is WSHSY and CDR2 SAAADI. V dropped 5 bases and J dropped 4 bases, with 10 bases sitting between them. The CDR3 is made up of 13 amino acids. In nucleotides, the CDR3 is TGCGCCAGCAGTCCGGGTTCCCCAGATACGCAGTATTTT. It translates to CASSPGSPDTQYF.

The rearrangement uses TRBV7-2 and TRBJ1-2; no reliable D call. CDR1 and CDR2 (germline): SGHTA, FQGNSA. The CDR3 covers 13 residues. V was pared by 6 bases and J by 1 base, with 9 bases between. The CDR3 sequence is CASSPSHNYGYTF. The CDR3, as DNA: TGTGCCAGCAGTCCATCCCATAACTATGGCTACACCTTC.

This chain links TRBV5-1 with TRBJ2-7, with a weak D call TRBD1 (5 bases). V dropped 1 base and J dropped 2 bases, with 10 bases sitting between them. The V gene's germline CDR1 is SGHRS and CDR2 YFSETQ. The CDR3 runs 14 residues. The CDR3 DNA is TGCGCCAGCAGCTTGATCACAGGTGCCTACGAGCAGTACTTC. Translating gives CASSLITGAYEQYF. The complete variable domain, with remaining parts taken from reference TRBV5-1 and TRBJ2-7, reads KAGVTQTPRYLIKTRGQQVTLSCSPISGHRSVSWYQQTPGQGLQFLFEYFSETQRNKGNFPGRFSGRQFSNSRSEMNVSTLELGDSALYLCASSLITGAYEQYFGPGTRLTVT.

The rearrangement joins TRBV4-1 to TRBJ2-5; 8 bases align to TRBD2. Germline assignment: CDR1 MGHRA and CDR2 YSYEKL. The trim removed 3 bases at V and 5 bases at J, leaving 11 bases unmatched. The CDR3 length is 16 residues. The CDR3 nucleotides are TGCGCCAGCAGCCACACCCATAGCGGGACCCGCGAGACCCAGTACTTC. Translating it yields CASSHTHSGTRETQYF.

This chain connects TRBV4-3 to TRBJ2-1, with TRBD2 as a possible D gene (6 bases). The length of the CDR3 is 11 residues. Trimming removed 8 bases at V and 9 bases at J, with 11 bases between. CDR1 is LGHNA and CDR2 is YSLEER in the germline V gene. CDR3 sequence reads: CASRGKVEQFF. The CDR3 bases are TGCGCCAGCCGCGGGAAGGTTGAGCAGTTCTTC.

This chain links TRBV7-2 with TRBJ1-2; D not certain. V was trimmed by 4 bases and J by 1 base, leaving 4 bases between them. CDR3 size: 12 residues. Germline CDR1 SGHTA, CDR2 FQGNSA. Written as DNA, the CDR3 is TGTGCCAGCAGCTCGGGTAACTATGGCTACACCTTC. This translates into CASSSGNYGYTF.

The CDR3 reads CASSLPGSNYGYTF. The CDR3 DNA sequence: TGTGCCAGCAGCTTACCGGGGTCTAACTATGGCTACACCTTC. V is TRBV7-9 and J is TRBJ1-2; D gene ambiguous. The CDR3 sequence is 14 residues long. Trimming took 2 bases from V and 0 from J, leaving 7 bases between them. Germline V gene lookup returns CDR1 SEHNR and CDR2 FQNEAQ (reference sequence).

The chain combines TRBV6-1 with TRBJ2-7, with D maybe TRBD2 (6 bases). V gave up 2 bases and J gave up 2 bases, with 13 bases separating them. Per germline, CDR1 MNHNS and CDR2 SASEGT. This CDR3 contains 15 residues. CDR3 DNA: TGTGCCAGCAGTGAACGCGACGGGAGCGCCTACGAGCAGTACTTC. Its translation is CASSERDGSAYEQYF.

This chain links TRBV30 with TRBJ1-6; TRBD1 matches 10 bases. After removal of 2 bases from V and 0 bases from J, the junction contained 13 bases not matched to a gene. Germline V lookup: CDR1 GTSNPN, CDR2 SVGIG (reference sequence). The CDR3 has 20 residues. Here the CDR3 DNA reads TGTGCCTGGAGTCCCGGGACAGGGGCCTTCGCGCTCTCCTATAATTCACCCCTCCACTTT. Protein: CAWSPGTGAFALSYNSPLHF.

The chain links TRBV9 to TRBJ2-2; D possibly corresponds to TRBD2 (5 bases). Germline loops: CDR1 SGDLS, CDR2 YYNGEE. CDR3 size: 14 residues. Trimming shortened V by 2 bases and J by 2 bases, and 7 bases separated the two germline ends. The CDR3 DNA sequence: TGTGCCAGCAGCGTTGGACTTAACACCGGGGAGCTGTTTTTT. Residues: CASSVGLNTGELFF.

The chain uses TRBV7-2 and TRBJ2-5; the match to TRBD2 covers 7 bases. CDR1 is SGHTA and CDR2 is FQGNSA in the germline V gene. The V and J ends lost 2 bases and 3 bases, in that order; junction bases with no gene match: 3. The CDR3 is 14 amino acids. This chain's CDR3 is CASSLMLAEETQYF. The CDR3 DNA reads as TGTGCCAGCAGCTTAATGCTAGCGGAAGAGACCCAGTACTTC.

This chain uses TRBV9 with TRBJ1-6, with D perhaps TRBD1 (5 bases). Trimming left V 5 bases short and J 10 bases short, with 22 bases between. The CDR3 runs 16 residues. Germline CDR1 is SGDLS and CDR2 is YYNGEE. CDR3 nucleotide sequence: TGTGCCAGCAGTCGTTCTAAAGACAGCCCCGGCTCACCCCTCCACTTT. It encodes CASSRSKDSPGSPLHF.

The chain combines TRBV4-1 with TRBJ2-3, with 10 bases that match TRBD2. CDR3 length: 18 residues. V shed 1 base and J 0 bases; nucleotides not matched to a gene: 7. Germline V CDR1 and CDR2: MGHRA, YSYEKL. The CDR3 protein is CASSQGSGLAASTDTQYF. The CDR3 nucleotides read TGCGCCAGCAGCCAAGGGTCTGGACTAGCGGCTAGCACAGATACGCAGTATTTT.